These 15 T cell receptor beta chains originate from one sample sequenced in a study of Ad26.COV2.S vaccination and SARS-CoV-2 variants. Assay: immunoSEQ multiplex PCR; the TCRdb copy retains only in-frame clones and omits some. The data contain approximately 400,000 clones, about 90% of them singletons. Sample: peripheral blood, taken after recovery from COVID-19. The receptors come from a human donor who had recovered from COVID-19.

This clone appeared a few times. The V call is TRBV7-7, the J call TRBJ1-1; maybe TRBD1 (6 bases). Germline V gene lookup returns CDR1 SSHAT and CDR2 FNYEAQ (reference sequence). V was pared by 0 bases and J by 4 bases, with 6 bases between. The length of the CDR3 is 13 residues. The chain's CDR3 is CASSLATGTEAFF. The CDR3 nucleotides are TGTGCCAGCAGCTTAGCGACAGGCACTGAAGCTTTCTTT.

This clone showed up just a few times. The chain employs TRBV6-5 and TRBJ1-1; 8 positions agree with TRBD1. V was clipped by 6 bases and J by 1 base; unmatched bases: 4. The CDR3 has 14 amino acids. In germline, CDR1 is MNHEY, CDR2 SVGAGI. CDR3 residues: CASSSGTGNTEAFF. In nucleotides, the CDR3 is TGTGCCAGCAGCTCGGGGACAGGGAACACTGAAGCTTTCTTT.

The chain recombines TRBV3-1 (or the pseudogene TRBV3-2) with TRBJ1-1, with D tentatively TRBD1 (5 bases). Germline V CDR1 and CDR2: LGHDT, YNNKEL (reference sequence). The CDR3 has 13 residues. Trimming pared 4 bases from V and 1 base from J, leaving 7 bases between. The CDR3 loop is CASSRGPNTEAFF. CDR3 coding DNA: TGTGCCAGCAGCCGGGGACCGAACACTGAAGCTTTCTTT.

The chain joins TRBV5-4 to TRBJ2-7; 7 bases map to TRBD1. The length of the CDR3 is 15 residues. The V segment lost 4 bases and the J segment 0 bases; nucleotides outside the gene matches: 7. CDR1 SGHNT and CDR2 YYREEE come from the germline V gene (reference sequence). Here the CDR3 reads CASSTGQVPSYEQYF. The CDR3 coding sequence is TGTGCCAGCAGCACCGGACAGGTCCCCTCCTACGAGCAGTACTTC.

The CDR3 sequence: CASSLGVAGASRKFF. The CDR3 coding sequence is TGTGCCAGCAGCTTAGGGGTAGCGGGGGCTTCAAGAAAGTTCTTC. This chain links TRBV7-9 with TRBJ2-1; 9 bases map to TRBD2. The germline CDR1 and CDR2 sequences are SEHNR and FQNEAQ (reference sequence). With 1 base clipped from V and 14 bases from J, the junction kept 12 bases outside the gene matches. CDR3 length: 15 residues.

J is TRBJ1-1 and V is TRBV5-6; no clear D. CDR1 SGHDT and CDR2 YYEEEE come from the germline V gene. There are 15 residues in the CDR3. The V end was cut by 0 bases, the J end by 3 bases, with 12 bases between. The CDR3 nucleotides read TGTGCCAGCAGCTTGGGGATCGGCGATTACACTGAAGCTTTCTTT. Its protein product is CASSLGIGDYTEAFF.

This CDR3 reads CASSGAGAYNEQFF. CDR3 nucleotide sequence: TGTGCCAGCAGCGGAGCGGGGGCCTACAATGAGCAGTTCTTC. The V gene is TRBV11-3, the J gene TRBJ2-1; 8 nucleotides align to TRBD2. V lost 5 bases, J lost 2 bases, and 2 bases stayed unmatched. This CDR3 comprises 14 residues. CDR1 is SGHNT and CDR2 is YENEEA in the germline V gene.

V and J are TRBV10-3 and TRBJ1-1; no reliable D call. CDR3 size: 17 residues. Between the trimmed V and J ends, which lost 0 bases and 0 bases, there was a span of 14 bases. The germline gives CDR1 ENHRY, CDR2 SYGVKD. Here the CDR3 reads CAISESRGSLMNTEAFF. In DNA, the CDR3 is TGTGCCATCAGTGAGTCCCGCGGGTCCCTCATGAACACTGAAGCTTTCTTT.

The chain links TRBV7-8 to TRBJ2-1; the D gene is possibly TRBD1 (5 bases). The germline V and J ends were trimmed by 4 bases and 5 bases, with 33 bases remaining between them. Germline V gene lookup returns CDR1 SGHVS and CDR2 FQNEAQ. The CDR3 has 21 residues. CDR3 bases: TGTGCCAGCAGCTATAAGGTTTGGCAGGGTAACCCCCCTCAGTCTCACAATGAGCAGTTCTTC. Its translation is CASSYKVWQGNPPQSHNEQFF.

This chain connects TRBV9 to TRBJ2-1; the D call may be TRBD1 or TRBD2 (5 bases each). The CDR3 runs 16 residues. Trimming removed 3 bases at V and 3 bases at J, with 16 bases between. CDR1 is SGDLS, CDR2 YYNGEE, per germline. For the CDR3, the DNA is TGTGCCAGCAGCGGGGGCGGAGGCCGGATCTACAATGAGCAGTTCTTC. Encoded protein: CASSGGGGRIYNEQFF.

This chain links TRBV5-1 with TRBJ1-2; 7 bases line up with TRBD1. CDR1 is SGHRS and CDR2 is YFSETQ in the germline V gene. The CDR3 covers 13 residues. After removal of 4 bases from V and 5 bases from J, the junction contained 5 bases not matched to a gene. Written as DNA, the CDR3 is TGCGCCAGCAGCCCCGACAGGGAGTATGGCTACACCTTC. It specifies CASSPDREYGYTF.

The CDR3 DNA is TGCAGCGTCAAAGTGGCAGGGGATGAGCAGTACTTC. Residues: CSVKVAGDEQYF. This chain joins TRBV29-1 and TRBJ2-7, with D possibly TRBD1 on 6 matching bases. The germline V gene encodes CDR1 SQVTM and CDR2 ANQGSEA. This CDR3 is 12 amino acids long. The germline V and J ends were trimmed by 6 bases and 7 bases, with 16 bases remaining between them.

V usage is TRBV12-3 or TRBV12-4 and J usage is TRBJ2-7; maybe TRBD2 (6 bases). The V and J ends lost 8 bases and 4 bases respectively, with 12 bases between them. The CDR3 runs to 12 residues. CDR3 in amino acids: CASRNGGYEQYF. The CDR3 region has the DNA TGTGCCAGCCGCAACGGGGGTTACGAGCAGTACTTC.

This chain joins TRBV6-2 or TRBV6-3 and TRBJ2-7, with D hard to call. V lost 2 bases to trimming and J lost 5 bases, with 7 bases between them. This CDR3 spans 12 amino acids. Per germline, CDR1 MNHEY and CDR2 SVGEGT. The CDR3 DNA is TGTGCCAGCAGTTACCGGGTCCACGAGCAGTACTTC. This codes for CASSYRVHEQYF.

This chain joins TRBV3-1 (or the pseudogene TRBV3-2) and TRBJ2-2; tentatively, D is TRBD1 (5 bases). From germline, CDR1 is LGHDT and CDR2 YNNKEL (reference sequence). The CDR3 runs to 13 residues. Deletions cut 2 bases from V and 6 bases from J, with 7 bases between. The CDR3 bases are TGTGCCAGCAGCCAACAGGGTGCCGGGGAGCTGTTTTTT. Translating gives CASSQQGAGELFF.